These 16 T cell receptor beta chains share one sample of origin, sequenced in a study of regulatory T cells in long-lasting Graves disease. Combining iRepertoire HTBI primers with Arm-PCR of CDR3 regions, the authors built TCR beta libraries. TCRdb itself ran the multiplex PCR reads through MiXCR, one entry per CDR3 protein. The table includes 550,000 to 600,000 distinct CDR3 sequences, about 16% detected once. Noted time point: newly diagnosed GD, antithyroid drugs for less than 3 months. PBMC-extracted RNA yielded the TCR library. Separately, the same data were catalogued under a study of T cells in Graves' hyperthyroidism and ophthalmopathy.

Sequenced material: peripheral blood mononuclear cells (PBMCs), taken at new diagnosis, from a patient treated with antithyroid drugs. The receptor source for this set is a young man with Graves disease.

This clonotype was seen a few times. The chain recombines TRBV3-1 with TRBJ2-2; TRBD2 agrees at 8 bases. The CDR3 length is 20 residues. CDR1 and CDR2 from the germline V gene are LGHDT and YNNKEL (reference sequence). The trim removed 3 bases at V and 5 bases at J, leaving 20 bases unmatched. CDR3 region: CASSQRVRSTGGPLTGELFF. The CDR3 DNA reads TGTGCCAGCAGCCAGAGGGTGAGGTCAACGGGAGGGCCGTTGACCGGGGAGCTGTTTTTT. Full variable domain (remainder filled in from reference TRBV3-1 and TRBJ2-2): DTAVSQTPKYLVTQMGNDKSIKCEQNLGHDTMYWYKQDSKKFLKIMFSYNNKELIINETVPNRFSPKSPDKAHLNLHINSLELGDSAVYFCASSQRVRSTGGPLTGELFFGEGSRLTVL.

This clonotype showed up many times. The chain recombines TRBV28 with TRBJ1-1, with 9 bases identical to TRBD1. The trim removed 5 bases at V and 6 bases at J, leaving 7 bases unmatched. The CDR3 is 14 residues long. The germline gives CDR1 MDHEN, CDR2 SYDVKM. This CDR3 is CASSPQGARSEAFF. For the CDR3, the DNA is TGTGCCAGCAGTCCACAGGGGGCGCGTTCTGAAGCTTTCTTT.

The chain couples TRBV27 to TRBJ1-4; D is uncertain. V was pared by 2 bases and J by 4 bases, with 11 bases between. The length of the CDR3 is 15 residues. Germline V CDR1 and CDR2: MNHEY, SMNVEV (reference sequence). The CDR3 reads CASSLSSFLNEKLFF. CDR3 sequence (DNA): TGTGCCAGCAGTTTAAGCTCCTTCCTTAATGAAAAACTGTTTTTT. The full variable domain, its missing parts supplied by reference TRBV27 and TRBJ1-4, is EAQVTQNPRYLITVTGKKLTVTCSQNMNHEYMSWYRQDPGLGLRQIYYSMNVEVTDKGDVPEGYKVSRKEKRNFPLILESPSPNQTSLYFCASSLSSFLNEKLFFGSGTQLSVL.

This clonotype has only a few counts. The chain is built from TRBV19 and TRBJ1-2, with TRBD1 as a possible D gene (6 bases). Per the germline V gene, CDR1 is LNHDA and CDR2 is SQIVND (reference sequence). V was clipped by 7 bases and J by 8 bases, with 17 bases between them. The CDR3 runs 13 residues. CDR3 in DNA: TGTGCCAGTAAACAGGGTTTCCAAACGGGCTACACCTTC. Translating it yields CASKQGFQTGYTF.

This clonotype was detected only a few times. The V and J genes are TRBV28 and TRBJ1-4; 7 positions agree with TRBD1. Trimming at V came to 6 bases and at J to 5 bases, leaving 9 bases not matched to a gene. There are 15 residues in the CDR3. Germline CDR1 and CDR2: MDHEN and SYDVKM. The CDR3 loop reads CASSRGTAANEKLFF. CDR3 DNA: TGTGCCAGCAGCCGAGGGACAGCCGCCAATGAAAAACTGTTTTTT.

This CDR3 reads CASSLGSSGYVGYTF. DNA for the CDR3: TGCGCCAGCAGCCTTGGATCTTCAGGGTATGTTGGCTACACCTTC. The chain has TRBV4-1 and TRBJ1-2, with D possibly matching TRBD1 (5 bases). The CDR3 sequence is 15 residues long. The germline V gene has CDR1 MGHRA and CDR2 YSYEKL. Trimming removed 4 bases from V and 7 bases from J, with 19 bases in between.

The table lists this clonotype with a few counts. V is TRBV7-9 and J is TRBJ2-1; 8 bases align to TRBD2. The V and J ends lost 0 bases and 7 bases, in that order; junction bases with no gene match: 5. CDR1 is SEHNR and CDR2 is FQNEAQ in the germline V gene (reference sequence). This CDR3 region has 15 residues. Here the CDR3 DNA reads TGTGCCAGCAGCTTAGCCGGGACTAGGGGGAATGAGCAGTTCTTC. Its translation: CASSLAGTRGNEQFF.

In its sample, this clonotype was seen many times. The chain is built from TRBV7-2 and TRBJ2-1; 7 nucleotides match TRBD1. With 1 base clipped from V and 2 bases from J, the junction kept 2 bases outside the gene matches. Germline V gives CDR1 SGHTA, CDR2 FQGNSA. The CDR3 covers 15 residues. The CDR3 loop is CASSLDRGTYNEQFF. The CDR3 DNA sequence: TGTGCCAGCAGCTTAGACAGGGGAACCTACAATGAGCAGTTCTTC.

Concerning this clonotype itself: A single base separates this from a much larger clone, so it may be a read error. This chain links TRBV7-8 with TRBJ2-3; D is ambiguous. Between the trimmed V and J ends, which lost 2 bases and 4 bases, there was a span of 16 bases. The CDR3 loop spans 16 amino acids. The V gene's germline CDR1 is SGHVS and CDR2 FQNEAQ. The CDR3 region has the DNA TGTGCCAGCAGCTTATCCCCCGGTCCAACTCCAGATACGCAGTATTTT. It codes for CASSLSPGPTPDTQYF.

A few counts support this clonotype. The J gene is TRBJ1-2, the V gene TRBV27; D not certain. Germline-derived CDR1 and CDR2 are MNHEY and SMNVEV (reference sequence). This CDR3 spans 11 amino acids. Deletions cut 7 bases from V and 4 bases from J, with 7 bases between. The chain's CDR3 is CASKGVYGYTF. CDR3 DNA sequence: TGTGCCAGCAAGGGTGTCTATGGCTACACCTTC.

A remark on this clonotype: A much larger clone differs from this one at a single base, so this may be a read error. This chain links TRBV6-2 or TRBV6-3 with TRBJ2-5; D remains unclear. The length of the CDR3 is 11 residues. Per germline, CDR1 MNHEY and CDR2 SVGEGT. V lost 1 base and J lost 5, with 2 bases in between. The DNA of the CDR3 is TGTGCCAGCAGTTACTTCGAGACCCAGTACTTC. This sequence encodes CASSYFETQYF.

This clonotype was seen only a few times. The CDR3 carries no conserved terminal phenylalanine or tryptophan, so it likely arises from a read error. The chain joins TRBV2 to TRBJ1-2; D not certain. Per the germline V gene, CDR1 is SNHLY and CDR2 is FYNNEI. The CDR3 totals 13 residues. V lost 2 bases and J lost 0, with 4 bases in between. The CDR3 DNA reads as TGTGCCAGCAGTGAATCGTCTAACTATGGCTACACCCTC. Translation gives CASSESSNYGYTL.

This clonotype was detected a few times. This chain connects TRBV5-5 to TRBJ2-2; D is undetermined. The CDR3 length is 16 residues. The V gene's germline CDR1 is SGHKS and CDR2 YYEKEE (reference sequence). Between the trimmed V and J ends, which lost 0 bases and 5 bases, there was a span of 14 bases. The CDR3 DNA sequence: TGTGCCAGCAGCTTGGCCCGACCTGGGTCGACCGGGGAGCTGTTTTTT. Its translation: CASSLARPGSTGELFF.

At least ten counts were recorded for this clonotype. The chain employs TRBV5-1 and TRBJ2-5; 12 bases fit TRBD1. The CDR3 has 17 amino acids. The germline V gene has CDR1 SGHRS and CDR2 YFSETQ. V gave up 3 bases and J gave up 4 bases; unmatched junction bases: 10. The CDR3 bases are TGCGCCAGCAGCTACCGGGACAGGGGGCGCGTTACAGAGACCCAGTACTTC. Protein product: CASSYRDRGRVTETQYF.

The CDR3 nucleotides are TGTGCTAGTGGTTTCGGGACTAAAGTAGGGGAGCAGTTCTTC. This translates into CASGFGTKVGEQFF. V usage is TRBV12-5 and J usage is TRBJ2-1; 7 nucleotides line up with TRBD2. The J segment lost 10 bases and the V segment lost 3 bases, leaving 9 bases of the junction unmatched. There are 14 residues in the CDR3. Germline V gene sequence: CDR1 LGHNT, CDR2 FRNRAP.

This clonotype was seen at least ten times. The CDR3 sequence is CASSLTRLAGEPNEQFF. The DNA for the CDR3 is TGTGCCAGCAGCTTAACGAGACTAGCGGGAGAACCCAATGAGCAGTTCTTC. This sequence joins TRBV7-3 and TRBJ2-1; 12 bases are a match to TRBD2. V trimming: 0 bases; J trimming: 6 bases; junction bases outside the gene matches: 6. The CDR3 totals 17 residues. In germline, CDR1 is SGHTA, CDR2 FQGTGA.